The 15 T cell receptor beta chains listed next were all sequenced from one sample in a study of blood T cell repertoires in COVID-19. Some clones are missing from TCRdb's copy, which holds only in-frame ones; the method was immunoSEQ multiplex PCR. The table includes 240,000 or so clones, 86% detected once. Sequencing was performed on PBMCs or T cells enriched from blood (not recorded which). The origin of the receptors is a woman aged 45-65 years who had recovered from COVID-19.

The CDR3 sequence: CASSQDRVQPQHF. CDR3 nucleotide sequence: TGTGCCAGCAGCCAAGACAGGGTTCAGCCCCAGCATTTT. This sequence joins TRBV3-1 (or the pseudogene TRBV3-2) and TRBJ1-5; a possible D gene is TRBD1 (5 bases). CDR3 length: 13 amino acids. V lost 0 bases and J lost 6, with 6 bases in between. Germline V gene sequence: CDR1 LGHDT, CDR2 YNNKEL (reference sequence).

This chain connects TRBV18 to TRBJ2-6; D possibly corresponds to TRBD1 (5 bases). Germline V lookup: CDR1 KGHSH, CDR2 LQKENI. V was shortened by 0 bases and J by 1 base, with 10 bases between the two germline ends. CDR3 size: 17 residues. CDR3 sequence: CASSPPTVESGANVLTF. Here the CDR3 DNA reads TGTGCCAGCTCACCACCGACAGTGGAATCTGGGGCCAACGTCCTGACTTTC. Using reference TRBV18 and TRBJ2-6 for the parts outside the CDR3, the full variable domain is NAGVMQNPRHLVRRRGQEARLRCSPMKGHSHVYWYRQLPEEGLKFMVYLQKENIIDESGMPKERFSAEFPKEGPSILRIQQVVRGDSAAYFCASSPPTVESGANVLTFGAGSRLTVL.

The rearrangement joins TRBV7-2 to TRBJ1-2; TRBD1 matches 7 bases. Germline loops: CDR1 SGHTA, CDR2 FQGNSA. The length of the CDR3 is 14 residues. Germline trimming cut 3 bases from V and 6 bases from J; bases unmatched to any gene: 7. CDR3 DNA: TGTGCCAGCAGCTTCCGCGCCGGGACAGATGGCTACACCTTC. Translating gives CASSFRAGTDGYTF.

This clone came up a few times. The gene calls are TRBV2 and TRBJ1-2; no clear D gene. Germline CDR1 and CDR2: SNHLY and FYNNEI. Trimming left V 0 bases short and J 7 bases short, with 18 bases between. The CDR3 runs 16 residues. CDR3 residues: CASSEARQSQIAGYTF. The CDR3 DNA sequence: TGTGCCAGCAGTGAAGCGAGGCAATCGCAAATCGCTGGCTACACCTTC.

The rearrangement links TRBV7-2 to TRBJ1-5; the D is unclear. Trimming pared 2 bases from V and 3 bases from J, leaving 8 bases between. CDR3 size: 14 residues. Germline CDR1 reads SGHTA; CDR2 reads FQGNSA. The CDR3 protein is CASSLNSNNQPQHF. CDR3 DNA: TGTGCCAGCAGCTTAAACAGCAACAATCAGCCCCAGCATTTT.

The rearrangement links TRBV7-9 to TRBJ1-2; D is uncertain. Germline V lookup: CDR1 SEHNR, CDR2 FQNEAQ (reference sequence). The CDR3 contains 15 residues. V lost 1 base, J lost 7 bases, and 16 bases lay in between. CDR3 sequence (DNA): TGTGCCAGCAGCTTAGAAGCCTTGGTAGCTGGTGGCTACACCTTC. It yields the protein CASSLEALVAGGYTF.

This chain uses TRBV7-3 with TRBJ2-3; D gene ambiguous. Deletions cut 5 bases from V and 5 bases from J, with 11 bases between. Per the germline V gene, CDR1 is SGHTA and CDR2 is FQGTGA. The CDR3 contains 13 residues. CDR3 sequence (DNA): TGTGCCAGCAGCCCCCGTGCGAAAGATACGCAGTATTTT. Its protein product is CASSPRAKDTQYF.

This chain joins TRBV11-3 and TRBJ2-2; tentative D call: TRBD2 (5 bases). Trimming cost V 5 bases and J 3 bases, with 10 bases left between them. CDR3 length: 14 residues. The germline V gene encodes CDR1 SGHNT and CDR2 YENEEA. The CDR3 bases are TGTGCCAGCAGCCCCATCGGGGACACCGGGGAGCTGTTTTTT. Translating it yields CASSPIGDTGELFF.

The CDR3 coding sequence is TGTGCCAGTAGTAACAGGGGGGTCACCGGGGAGCTGTTTTTT. It encodes CASSNRGVTGELFF. This chain joins TRBV19 and TRBJ2-2; 8 positions agree with TRBD1. V gave up 4 bases and J gave up 4 bases; unmatched junction bases: 2. CDR1 is LNHDA and CDR2 is SQIVND in the germline V gene (reference sequence). The CDR3 is made up of 14 amino acids.

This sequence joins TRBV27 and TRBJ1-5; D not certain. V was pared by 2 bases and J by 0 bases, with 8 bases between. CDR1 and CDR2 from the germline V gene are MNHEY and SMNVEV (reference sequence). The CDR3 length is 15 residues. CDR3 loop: CASSLKLYSNQPQHF. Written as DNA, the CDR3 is TGTGCCAGCAGTTTAAAACTCTATAGCAATCAGCCCCAGCATTTT.

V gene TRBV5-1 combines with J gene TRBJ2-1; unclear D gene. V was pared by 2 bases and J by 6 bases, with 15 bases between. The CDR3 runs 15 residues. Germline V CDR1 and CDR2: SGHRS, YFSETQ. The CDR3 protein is CASSFVTAPGNEQFF. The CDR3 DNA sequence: TGCGCCAGCAGCTTTGTCACCGCACCGGGCAATGAGCAGTTCTTC.

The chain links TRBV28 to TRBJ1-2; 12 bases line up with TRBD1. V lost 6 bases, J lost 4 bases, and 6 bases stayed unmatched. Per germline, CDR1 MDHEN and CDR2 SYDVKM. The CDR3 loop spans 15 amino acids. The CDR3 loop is CASRSGQGAVYGYTF. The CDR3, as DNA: TGTGCCAGCAGATCGGGACAGGGGGCGGTCTATGGCTACACCTTC.

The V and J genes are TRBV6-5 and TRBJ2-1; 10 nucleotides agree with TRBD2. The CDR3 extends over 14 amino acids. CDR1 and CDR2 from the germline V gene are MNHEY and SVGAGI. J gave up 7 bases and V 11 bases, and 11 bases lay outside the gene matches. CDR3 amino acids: CALVSGRGGNEQFF. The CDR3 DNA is TGTGCCCTCGTCAGCGGGAGGGGGGGGAATGAGCAGTTCTTC.

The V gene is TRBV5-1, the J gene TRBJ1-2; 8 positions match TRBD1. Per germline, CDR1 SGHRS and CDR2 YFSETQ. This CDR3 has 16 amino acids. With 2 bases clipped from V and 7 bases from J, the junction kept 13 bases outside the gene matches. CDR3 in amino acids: CASSLGTGGRRFGYTF. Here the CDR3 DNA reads TGCGCCAGCAGCTTAGGAACAGGGGGGCGAAGGTTTGGCTACACCTTC.

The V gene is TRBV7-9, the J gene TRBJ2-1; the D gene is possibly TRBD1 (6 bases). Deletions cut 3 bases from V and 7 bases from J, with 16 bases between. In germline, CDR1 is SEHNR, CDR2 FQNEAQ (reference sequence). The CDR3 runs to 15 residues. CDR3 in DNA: TGTGCCAGCAGCTTCGGGGACACGGGCAATAATGAGCAGTTCTTC. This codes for CASSFGDTGNNEQFF. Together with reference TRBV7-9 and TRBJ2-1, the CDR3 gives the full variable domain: DTGVSQNPRHKITKRGQNVTFRCDPISEHNRLYWYRQTLGQGPEFLTYFQNEAQLEKSRLLSDRFSAERPKGSFSTLEIQRTEQGDSAMYLCASSFGDTGNNEQFFGPGTRLTVL.